Reported below is one T cell receptor beta chain. This sample was taken from a study of Ad26.COV2.S vaccination and SARS-CoV-2 variants. CDR3 length equals 13 residues. Germline V gene data show CDR1 as SQVTM and CDR2 as ANQGSEA. V dropped 6 bases and J dropped 4 bases, with 15 bases sitting between them. The table came from immunoSEQ multiplex PCR; TCRdb's copy has only in-frame clones and leaves some out. The table includes 75,000 to 100,000 clones, roughly 84% detected once. The sequenced sample was peripheral blood, obtained after recovery from COVID-19. The clonotype was recovered from a human donor who had recovered from COVID-19. The genes are TRBV29-1 and TRBJ2-5; D gene unclear. The CDR3 reads CSVDRDTGETQYF. The CDR3, as DNA: TGCAGCGTCGACCGCGACACGGGAGAGACCCAGTACTTC.